Below, 21 T cell receptor beta chains from the same sample are listed, as sequenced in a study of T cells in women clearing cervical HPV infection. Measured with immunoSEQ multiplex PCR; TCRdb has only the in-frame clones, and not every one. Here the sample table reports approximately 35,000 clones. Sequencing input: blood buffy coat. These receptors originate from a woman aged 18 to 75 with a cervical HPV16 infection that either progressed to CIN3+ or cleared (not recorded which).

With respect to this clone: The read stops 3 residues short of the end of the CDR3; the missing end is completed from the germline J gene. The genes are TRBV15 and TRBJ2-7; TRBD2 matches at 11 bases. The V segment lost 5 bases and the J segment 3 bases; nucleotides outside the gene matches: 3. This CDR3 spans 14 amino acids. Germline loops: CDR1 LNHNV, CDR2 YYDKDF (reference sequence). CDR3 region: CATSRGLADYEQYF. CDR3 DNA (partial): TGTGCCACCAGCCGGGGACTAGCGGACTACGAG.

Comments on this clone: From the germline J gene comes the end of the CDR3, since the read stops 3 residues before it. The chain is built from TRBV18 and TRBJ1-2, with TRBD1 as a possible D gene (5 bases). Germline lookup yields CDR1 KGHSH and CDR2 LQKENI. CDR3 length: 14 residues. The DNA read from the CDR3 is TGTGCCAGCTCACCCGAGGGGATGTCCTACGAC. Translated, it gives CASSPEGMSYD. The whole CDR3 reads CASSPEGMSYDYTF. The full variable domain, rest sourced from reference TRBV18 and TRBJ1-2, is NAGVMQNPRHLVRRRGQEARLRCSPMKGHSHVYWYRQLPEEGLKFMVYLQKENIIDESGMPKERFSAEFPKEGPSILRIQQVVRGDSAAYFCASSPEGMSYDYTFGSGTRLTVV.

In regard to this clone: The missing CDR3 end, 3 residues past where the read stops, is filled in from the germline J gene. The chain joins TRBV2 to TRBJ1-2, with D unclear. CDR3 length: 11 residues. Germline V gene data show CDR1 as SNHLY and CDR2 as FYNNEI. CDR3 region: CASTPLADYTF. The sequenced part of the CDR3 DNA is TGTGCCAGCACCCCACTAGCGGAC.

On this clone: The CDR3 extends 3 residues past the end of the read, so its final part is completed from the germline J gene. V gene TRBV11-2 combines with J gene TRBJ1-2; 7 bases fit TRBD1. In germline, CDR1 is SGHAT, CDR2 FQNNGV. CDR3 size: 14 residues. With V trimmed by 5 bases and J by 4 bases, 7 bases remained unmatched. CDR3 residues: CASSPGAGGYGYTF. Incomplete CDR3 DNA: TGTGCCAGCAGCCCCGGAGCAGGGGGCTATGGC.

CDR3 DNA, as far as it was read: TGCAGTGCAGGGCCAGAGGGC. This translates into CSAGPEG. The whole CDR3 protein is CSAGPEGYTF. V and J are TRBV20-1 and TRBJ1-2, with D uncertain. The CDR3 end lies 3 residues beyond the end of the read and is filled in from the germline J gene. This CDR3 contains 10 residues. In germline, CDR1 is DFQATT, CDR2 SNEGSKA (reference sequence).

About this clone: The read gets to within 3 residues of the CDR3 end, and the germline J gene fills in the rest. This chain connects TRBV10-2 to TRBJ1-2, with TRBD1 identical over 7 bases. With V trimmed by 8 bases and J by 2 bases, 2 bases remained unmatched. The CDR3 has 12 residues. From germline, CDR1 is WSHSY and CDR2 SAAADI. The CDR3 DNA, read in part, is TGCGCCAGCCAACAGGGGAACTATGGC. Residues: CASQQGNYG. The entire CDR3 protein is CASQQGNYGYTF.

Regarding this clone: Read sequence stops 3 residues before the CDR3 end, and the germline J gene provides the missing end. J is TRBJ1-2 and V is TRBV2; unclear D gene. The CDR3 runs to 13 residues. Germline V gene data show CDR1 as SNHLY and CDR2 as FYNNEI. CDR3 amino acids: CASSEARLEGYTF. The DNA read from the CDR3 is TGTGCCAGCAGTGAAGCGAGGCTTGAAGGC.

As concerns this clone: The CDR3 is cut off 3 residues early in the read; its end comes from the germline J gene. This chain links TRBV7-2 with TRBJ2-4; TRBD2 aligns across 9 bases. With 11 bases clipped from V and 3 bases from J, the junction kept 8 bases outside the gene matches. CDR1 and CDR2 (germline): SGHTA, FQGNSA. The CDR3 runs to 14 residues. The sequenced part of the CDR3 DNA is TGTGCCGGCCGAGGTAGCGGGAGCAAAAACATT. This sequence encodes CAGRGSGSKNI. The whole CDR3 protein is CAGRGSGSKNIQYF.

On this clone itself: The read ends 3 residues early relative to the CDR3; the germline J gene fills the gap. The rearrangement joins TRBV2 to TRBJ1-2; the match to TRBD1 covers 10 bases. Per germline, CDR1 SNHLY and CDR2 FYNNEI. The CDR3 runs to 16 residues. The CDR3 DNA, read in part, is TGTGCCAGCAGTGAGGACGGGGACAGGGGTTACTACGAC. Protein: CASSEDGDRGYYD. The full-length CDR3 reads as CASSEDGDRGYYDYTF.

Regarding this clone: Coverage ceases 3 residues before the CDR3 finishes, and the germline J gene fills in the end. The V gene is TRBV18, the J gene TRBJ1-1; a possible D gene is TRBD1 (5 bases). The CDR3 is 13 amino acids. CDR1 and CDR2 (germline): KGHSH, LQKENI. Trimming shortened V by 5 bases and J by 5 bases, and 12 bases separated the two germline ends. CDR3 bases read: TGTGCCAGCTCATGGGGGGGAAGAACTGAA. Protein: CASSWGGRTE. The whole CDR3 region reads CASSWGGRTEAFF.

As for this clone: Read sequence stops 3 residues before the CDR3 end, and the germline J gene provides the missing end. The rearrangement uses TRBV7-6 and TRBJ2-5, with 14 bases lining up with TRBD2. The CDR3 contains 16 residues. V trimming: 3 bases; J trimming: 3 bases; junction bases outside the gene matches: 3. Germline CDR1 reads SGHVS; CDR2 reads FNYEAQ. This CDR3 reads CASSLMGLAGEETQYF. The sequenced part of the CDR3 DNA is TGTGCCAGCAGCTTGATGGGACTAGCGGGAGAAGAGACC.

Regarding this clone: The read terminates 3 residues before the CDR3 end, so the remaining end is supplied by the germline J gene. V usage is TRBV5-4 and J usage is TRBJ1-4; D not resolved. This CDR3 has 13 amino acids. In germline, CDR1 is SGHNT, CDR2 YYREEE (reference sequence). Trimming pared 2 bases from V and 10 bases from J, leaving 12 bases between. CDR3 DNA, as far as it was read: TGTGCCAGCAGCTTCGCAGGCCGGGGAAAA. This encodes CASSFAGRGK. The whole CDR3 protein reads CASSFAGRGKLFF. Full variable domain (missing parts from reference TRBV5-4 and TRBJ1-4): ETGVTQSPTHLIKTRGQQVTLRCSSQSGHNTVSWYQQALGQGPQFIFQYYREEENGRGNFPPRFSGLQFPNYSSELNVNALELDDSALYLCASSFAGRGKLFFGSGTQLSVL.

A remark on this clone: Sequencing ends 3 residues short of the CDR3 end; the germline J gene provides the rest. The gene calls are TRBV19 and TRBJ1-6; no clear D. The CDR3 runs 14 residues. Germline V gives CDR1 LNHDA, CDR2 SQIVND (reference sequence). Trimming left V 6 bases short and J 3 bases short, with 9 bases between. The CDR3 sequence: CASRSERYNSPLHF. CDR3 DNA (partial): TGTGCCAGTAGGTCAGAACGCTATAATTCACCC.

A note on this clone: With the read ending 3 residues before the CDR3 end, the germline J gene is used to fill in that end. The rearrangement uses TRBV2 and TRBJ2-3; 9 bases are a match to TRBD2. Losses at the gene ends were 2 bases for V and 5 bases for J; bases not matched to a gene: 5. Germline V lookup: CDR1 SNHLY, CDR2 FYNNEI. The CDR3 consists of 15 residues. CDR3 bases read: TGTGCCAGCAGTGAACTAGGCGGGGGGGAAGATACG. Residues: CASSELGGGEDT. The entire CDR3 reads CASSELGGGEDTQYF.

CDR3 amino acids: CSAPQTGHGGYTF. Partial CDR3 DNA: TGCAGTGCGCCTCAGACAGGGCACGGTGGC. The rearrangement uses TRBV20-1 and TRBJ1-2; 7 bases fit TRBD1. The DNA ends 3 residues before the CDR3 does, and the rest of the CDR3 is filled in from the germline J gene. CDR1 and CDR2 from the germline V gene are DFQATT and SNEGSKA (reference sequence). The trim removed 6 bases at V and 7 bases at J, leaving 11 bases unmatched. CDR3 length: 13 amino acids.

About this clone itself: The missing CDR3 end, 3 residues past where the read stops, is filled in from the germline J gene. The chain recombines TRBV18 with TRBJ1-2; TRBD1 agrees at 9 bases. The CDR3 totals 17 residues. CDR1 and CDR2 (germline): KGHSH, LQKENI. Partial CDR3 DNA: TGTGCCAGCTCACCACCGGTGGGACAGGGAAGGGACAATGAC. The encoded protein is CASSPPVGQGRDND. The complete CDR3 reads CASSPPVGQGRDNDYTF.

On this clone: The observed sequence ends 3 residues before the CDR3 terminus, with the missing tail filled in from the germline J gene. This chain uses TRBV3-1 (or the pseudogene TRBV3-2) with TRBJ2-1, with TRBD2 matching over 7 bases. Germline CDR1 is LGHDT and CDR2 is YNNKEL (reference sequence). J gave up 5 bases and V 1 base, and 8 bases lay outside the gene matches. The CDR3 has 16 amino acids. The CDR3 loop reads CASSQVEGLSHNEQFF. The CDR3 DNA, read in part, is TGTGCCAGCAGCCAAGTCGAGGGACTATCCCACAATGAG.

Note on this clone: The CDR3 goes on 3 residues after the read ends, and that part is filled in from the germline J gene. This chain joins TRBV27 and TRBJ2-5; 8 bases fit TRBD2. V gave up 5 bases and J gave up 0 bases; unmatched junction bases: 2. Looked up from germline, CDR1 is MNHEY and CDR2 is SMNVEV (reference sequence). The length of the CDR3 is 14 residues. The CDR3 DNA, read in part, is TGTGCCAGCAGTCCACTAGCGGACCAAGAGACC. Its protein product is CASSPLADQET. The CDR3 in its entirety is CASSPLADQETQYF.

Concerning this clone itself: With the read ending 3 residues before the CDR3 end, the germline J gene is used to fill in that end. The V and J genes are TRBV5-1 and TRBJ1-5; D gene uncertain. Trimming removed 0 bases from V and 7 bases from J, with 14 bases in between. Germline CDR1 is SGHRS and CDR2 is YFSETQ. The CDR3 spans 15 residues. The CDR3 sequence: CASSLDGESVQPQHF. CDR3 DNA (partial): TGCGCCAGCAGCTTGGACGGGGAGTCGGTGCAGCCC.

Turning to this clone: The CDR3 is cut off 3 residues early in the read; its end comes from the germline J gene. J is TRBJ1-4 and V is TRBV2; tentative D call: TRBD1 (5 bases). Trimming removed 7 bases at V and 8 bases at J, with 17 bases between. The CDR3 has 14 amino acids. Germline CDR1 is SNHLY and CDR2 is FYNNEI. The DNA read from the CDR3 is TGTGCCAGCAAACCGGGACTTTCTACGGAAAAA. It codes for CASKPGLSTEK. The whole CDR3 reads CASKPGLSTEKLFF.

On this clone itself: The missing CDR3 end, 3 residues past where the read stops, is filled in from the germline J gene. V is TRBV2 and J is TRBJ2-3; D is perhaps TRBD1 (6 bases). Trimming shortened V by 3 bases and J by 0 bases, and 10 bases separated the two germline ends. Germline V gives CDR1 SNHLY, CDR2 FYNNEI. CDR3 size: 15 residues. CDR3 in amino acids: CASSEVGHSTDTQYF. The covered CDR3 bases are TGTGCCAGCAGTGAGGTGGGACATAGCACAGATACG. The whole variable domain, remainder taken from reference TRBV2 and TRBJ2-3, is EPEVTQTPSHQVTQMGQEVILRCVPISNHLYFYWYRQILGQKVEFLVSFYNNEISEKSEIFDDQFSVERPDGSNFTLKIRSTKLEDSAMYFCASSEVGHSTDTQYFGPGTRLTVL.